This T cell receptor (beta chain) was sequenced during a study of post-analysis software for immune sequencing data. Study results and caveats: The study found TRBV5-6, TRBV5-1 and TRBV20-1 among roughly 5 TRBV segments more frequent in patients than controls.

Libraries were made from TCR beta cDNA, and they carried unique molecular identifiers. TCRdb re-analysed the PCR reads in MiXCR, keeping a single row per CDR3 protein. Altogether 400,000 to 500,000 distinct CDR3 sequences are present, roughly 38% being singletons, with the ten largest covering around 8%. This clonotype has just a few counts. Its antigen is undetermined. The germline CDR1 and CDR2 sequences are LGHNA and YSLEER. This CDR3 region has 17 residues. J lost 9 bases, V lost 2 bases, and 10 bases had no gene match. This chain uses TRBV4-3 with TRBJ2-1, with 13 positions matching TRBD2. The clonotype comes from a girl between 2 and 10 years old with multiple sclerosis. Sequencing was carried out using blood. The CDR3 here is CASSQTGLAGARSEQFF. The DNA of the CDR3 is TGCGCCAGCAGCCAAACCGGACTAGCGGGAGCACGTAGTGAGCAGTTCTTC.